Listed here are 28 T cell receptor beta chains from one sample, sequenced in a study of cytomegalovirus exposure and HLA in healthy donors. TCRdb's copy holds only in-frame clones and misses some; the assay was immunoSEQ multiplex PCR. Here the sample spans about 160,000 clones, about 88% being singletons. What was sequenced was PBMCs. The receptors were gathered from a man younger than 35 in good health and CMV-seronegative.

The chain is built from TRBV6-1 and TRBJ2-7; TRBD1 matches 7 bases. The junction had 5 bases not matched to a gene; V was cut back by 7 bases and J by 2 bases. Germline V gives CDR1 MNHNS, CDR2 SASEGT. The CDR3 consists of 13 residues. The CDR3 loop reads CASNPGQPYEQYV. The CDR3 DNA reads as TGTGCCAGCAACCCGGGACAGCCCTACGAGCAGTACGTC.

CDR3 coding DNA: TGTGCCAGCAGCCCGAGGACAGGGAATGTCTACGAGCAGTACTTC. Translating gives CASSPRTGNVYEQYF. This chain uses TRBV9 with TRBJ2-7; 8 positions agree with TRBD1. Losses at the gene ends were 4 bases for V and 3 bases for J; bases not matched to a gene: 9. The CDR3 is made up of 15 amino acids. Germline V lookup: CDR1 SGDLS, CDR2 YYNGEE.

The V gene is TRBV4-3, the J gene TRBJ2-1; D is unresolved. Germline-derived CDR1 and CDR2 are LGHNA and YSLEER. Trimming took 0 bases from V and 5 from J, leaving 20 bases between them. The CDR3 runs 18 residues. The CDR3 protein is CASSQEYFSRAIHNEQFF. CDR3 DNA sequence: TGCGCCAGCAGCCAAGAATACTTTTCTCGAGCGATCCACAATGAGCAGTTCTTC.

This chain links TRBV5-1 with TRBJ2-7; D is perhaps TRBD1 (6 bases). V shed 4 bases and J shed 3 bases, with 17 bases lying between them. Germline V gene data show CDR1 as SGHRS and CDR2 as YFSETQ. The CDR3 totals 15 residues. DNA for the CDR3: TGCGCCAGCAGCCTAAGGACAGAGGCGAGCTACGAGCAGTACTTC. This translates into CASSLRTEASYEQYF.

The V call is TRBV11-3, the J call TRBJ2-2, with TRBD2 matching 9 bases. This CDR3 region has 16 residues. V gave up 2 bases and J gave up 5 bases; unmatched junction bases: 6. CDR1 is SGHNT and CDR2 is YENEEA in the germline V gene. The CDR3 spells CASSLYETSGTGELFF. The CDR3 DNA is TGTGCCAGCAGCTTATATGAGACTAGCGGTACCGGGGAGCTGTTTTTT. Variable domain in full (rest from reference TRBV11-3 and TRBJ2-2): EAGVVQSPRYKIIEKKQPVAFWCNPISGHNTLYWYLQNLGQGPELLIRYENEEAVDDSQLPKDRFSAERLKGVDSTLKIQPAELGDSAVYLCASSLYETSGTGELFFGEGSRLTVL.

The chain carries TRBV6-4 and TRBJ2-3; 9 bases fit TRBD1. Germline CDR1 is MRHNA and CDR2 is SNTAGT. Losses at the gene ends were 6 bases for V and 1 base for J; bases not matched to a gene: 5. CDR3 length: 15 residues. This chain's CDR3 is CASSGQGLGTDTQYF. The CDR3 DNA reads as TGTGCCAGCAGCGGACAGGGGTTAGGCACAGATACGCAGTATTTT.

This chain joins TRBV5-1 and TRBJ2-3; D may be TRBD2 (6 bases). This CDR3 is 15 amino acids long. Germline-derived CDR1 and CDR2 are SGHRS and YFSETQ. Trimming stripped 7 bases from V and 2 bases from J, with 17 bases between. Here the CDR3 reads CASSPLATYTDTQYF. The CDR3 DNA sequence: TGCGCCAGCTCCCCTCTAGCGACCTACACAGATACGCAGTATTTT.

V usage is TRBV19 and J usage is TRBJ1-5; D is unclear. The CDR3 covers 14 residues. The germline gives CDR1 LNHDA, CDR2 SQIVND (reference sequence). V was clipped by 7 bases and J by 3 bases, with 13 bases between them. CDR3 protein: CASNQESPNQPQHF. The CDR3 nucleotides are TGTGCCAGTAATCAAGAGAGTCCCAATCAGCCCCAGCATTTT.

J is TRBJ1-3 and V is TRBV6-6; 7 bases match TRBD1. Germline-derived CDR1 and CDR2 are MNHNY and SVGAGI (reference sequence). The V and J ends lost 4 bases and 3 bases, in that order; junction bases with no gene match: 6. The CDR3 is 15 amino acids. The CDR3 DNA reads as TGTGCCAGCAGTTTCTTCCGGACAGGTGGAAACACCATATATTTT. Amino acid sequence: CASSFFRTGGNTIYF.

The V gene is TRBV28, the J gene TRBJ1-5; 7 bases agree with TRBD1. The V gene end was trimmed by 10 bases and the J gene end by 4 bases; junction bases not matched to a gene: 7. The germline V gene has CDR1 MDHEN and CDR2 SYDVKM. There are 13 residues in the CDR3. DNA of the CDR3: TGTGCCATCAAGGGGGCAGGGAATCAGCCCCAGCATTTT. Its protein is CAIKGAGNQPQHF.

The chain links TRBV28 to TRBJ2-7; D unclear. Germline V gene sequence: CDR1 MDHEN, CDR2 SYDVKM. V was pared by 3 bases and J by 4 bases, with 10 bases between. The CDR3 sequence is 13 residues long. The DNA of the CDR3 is TGTGCCAGCAGTTTTTCGGTCGGGTACGAGCAGTACGTC. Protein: CASSFSVGYEQYV.

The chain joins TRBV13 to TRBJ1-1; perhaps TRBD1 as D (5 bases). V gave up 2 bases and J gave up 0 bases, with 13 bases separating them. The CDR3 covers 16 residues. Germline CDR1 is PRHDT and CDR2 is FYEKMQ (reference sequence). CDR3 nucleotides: TGTGCCAGCAGCTTAAGGGGACTTACTATGAACACTGAAGCTTTCTTT. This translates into CASSLRGLTMNTEAFF.

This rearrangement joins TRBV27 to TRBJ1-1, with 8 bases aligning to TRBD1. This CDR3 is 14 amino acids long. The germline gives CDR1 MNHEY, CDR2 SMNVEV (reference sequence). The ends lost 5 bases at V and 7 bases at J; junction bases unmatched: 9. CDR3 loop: CASSPSTGGLEAFF. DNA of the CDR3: TGTGCCAGCAGTCCTTCTACAGGGGGACTTGAAGCTTTCTTT.

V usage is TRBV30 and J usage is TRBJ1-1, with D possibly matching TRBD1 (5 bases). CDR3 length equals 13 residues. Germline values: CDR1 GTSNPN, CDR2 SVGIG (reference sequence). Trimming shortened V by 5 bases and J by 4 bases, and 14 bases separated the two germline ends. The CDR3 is CAWGTQAGTEAFF. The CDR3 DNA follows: TGTGCCTGGGGGACTCAGGCGGGCACTGAAGCTTTCTTT.

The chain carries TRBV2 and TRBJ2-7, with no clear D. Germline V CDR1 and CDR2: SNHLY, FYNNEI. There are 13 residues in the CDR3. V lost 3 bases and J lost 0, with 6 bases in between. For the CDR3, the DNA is TGTGCCAGCAGTGAGCAGGTCTCCTACGAGCAGTACGTC. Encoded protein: CASSEQVSYEQYV.

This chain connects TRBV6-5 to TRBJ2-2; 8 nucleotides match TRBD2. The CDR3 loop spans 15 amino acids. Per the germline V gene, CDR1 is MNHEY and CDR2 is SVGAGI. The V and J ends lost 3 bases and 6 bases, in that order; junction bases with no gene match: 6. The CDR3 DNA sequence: TGTGCCAGCAGTTATAAACTAGCGGTCGCCGGGGAGCTGTTTTTT. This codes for CASSYKLAVAGELFF.

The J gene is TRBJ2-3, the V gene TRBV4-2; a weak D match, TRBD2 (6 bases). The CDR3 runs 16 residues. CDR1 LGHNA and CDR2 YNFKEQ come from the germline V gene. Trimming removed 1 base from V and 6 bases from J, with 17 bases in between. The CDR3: CASSQAGRLESDTQYF. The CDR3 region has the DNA TGTGCCAGCAGCCAAGCGGGTCGACTAGAGTCGGATACGCAGTATTTT.

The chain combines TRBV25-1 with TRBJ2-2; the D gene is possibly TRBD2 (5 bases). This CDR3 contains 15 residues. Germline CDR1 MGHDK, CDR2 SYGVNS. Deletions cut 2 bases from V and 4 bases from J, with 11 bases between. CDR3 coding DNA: TGTGCCAGCAGTGAAGATCTCGAGGGCACCGGGGAGCTGTTTTTT. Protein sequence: CASSEDLEGTGELFF.

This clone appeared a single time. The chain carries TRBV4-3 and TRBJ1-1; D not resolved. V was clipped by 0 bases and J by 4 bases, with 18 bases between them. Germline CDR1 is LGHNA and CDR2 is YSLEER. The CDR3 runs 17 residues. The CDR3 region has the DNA TGCGCCAGCAGCCAAGATCCGGGAGGGCAGCTCGGCACTGAAGCTTTCTTT. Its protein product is CASSQDPGGQLGTEAFF.

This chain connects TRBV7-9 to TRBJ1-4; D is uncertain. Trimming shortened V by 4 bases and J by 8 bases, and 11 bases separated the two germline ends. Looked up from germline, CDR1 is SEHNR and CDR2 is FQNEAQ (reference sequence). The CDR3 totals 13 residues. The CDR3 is CASSSPEEEKLFF. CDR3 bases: TGTGCCAGCAGCTCCCCGGAGGAGGAAAAACTGTTTTTT.

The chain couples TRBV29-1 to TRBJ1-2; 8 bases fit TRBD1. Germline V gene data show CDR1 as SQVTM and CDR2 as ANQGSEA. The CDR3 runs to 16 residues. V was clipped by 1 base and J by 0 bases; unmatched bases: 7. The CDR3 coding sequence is TGCAGCGTTGAAGTAGGGACAGGCTCAGCTAACTATGGCTACACCTTC. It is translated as CSVEVGTGSANYGYTF.

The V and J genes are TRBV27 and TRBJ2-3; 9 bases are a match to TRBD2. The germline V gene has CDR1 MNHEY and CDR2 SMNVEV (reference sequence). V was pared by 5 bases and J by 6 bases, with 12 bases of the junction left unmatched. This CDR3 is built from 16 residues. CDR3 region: CASSPPWRGGRDTQYF. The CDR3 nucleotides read TGTGCCAGCAGTCCCCCATGGCGGGGGGGCCGTGATACGCAGTATTTT.

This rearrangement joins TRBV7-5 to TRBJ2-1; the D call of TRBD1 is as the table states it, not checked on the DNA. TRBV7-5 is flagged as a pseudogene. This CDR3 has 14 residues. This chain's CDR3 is CVRRCRGNYNEQFF. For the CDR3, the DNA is TGTGTCAGAAGGTGCAGGGGGAACTACAATGAGCAGTTCTTC.

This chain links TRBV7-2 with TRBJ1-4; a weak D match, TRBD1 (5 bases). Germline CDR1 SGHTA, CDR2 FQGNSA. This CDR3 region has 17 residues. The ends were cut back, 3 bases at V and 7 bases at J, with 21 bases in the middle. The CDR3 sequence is CASSFRWAGRVGEKLFF. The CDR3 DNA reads TGTGCCAGCAGCTTTCGATGGGCAGGGAGGGTTGGTGAAAAACTGTTTTTT.

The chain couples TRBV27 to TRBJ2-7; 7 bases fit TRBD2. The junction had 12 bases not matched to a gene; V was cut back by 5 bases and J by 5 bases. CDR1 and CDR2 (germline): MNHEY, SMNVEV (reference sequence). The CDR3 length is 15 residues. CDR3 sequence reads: CASSPLAGPADEQYF. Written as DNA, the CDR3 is TGTGCCAGCAGTCCATTAGCGGGTCCTGCCGACGAGCAGTACTTC.

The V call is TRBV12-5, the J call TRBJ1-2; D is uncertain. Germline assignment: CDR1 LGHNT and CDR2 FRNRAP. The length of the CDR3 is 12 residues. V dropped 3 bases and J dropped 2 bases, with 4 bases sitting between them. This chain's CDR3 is CASGFSNYGYTF. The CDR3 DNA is TGTGCTAGTGGTTTCTCGAACTATGGCTACACCTTC.

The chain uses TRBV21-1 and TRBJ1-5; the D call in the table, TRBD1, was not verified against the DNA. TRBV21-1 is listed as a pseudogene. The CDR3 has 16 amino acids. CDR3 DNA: TGTGCCAGCAGCAAAGAGGGGGCGTGTAACAATCAGCCCCAGCATTTT. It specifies CASSKEGACNNQPQHF.

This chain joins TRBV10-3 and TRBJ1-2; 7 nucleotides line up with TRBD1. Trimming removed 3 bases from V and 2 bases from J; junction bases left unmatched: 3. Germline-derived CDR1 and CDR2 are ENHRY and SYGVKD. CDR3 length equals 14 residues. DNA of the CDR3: TGTGCCATCAGTGAAACAGGGGCGAACTATGGCTACACCTTC. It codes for CAISETGANYGYTF.